One and the same sample provided the 5 T cell receptor beta chains below, sequenced in a study of vaccination and CD4 T cells after COVID-19. Described treatment: approximately nine-day PBMC culture with coronavirus spike peptide pools or control peptides (ViraFEST assay). The antigens these receptors bind are not known. Researchers used the Oncomine TCR Beta short-read assay to sequence DNA from cultured CD4+ T cells. In TCRdb, the PCR reads were re-called with MiXCR into one record per CDR3 protein. The data contain about 15,000 distinct CDR3 sequences, roughly 51% of them seen just once; the ten biggest clones take up roughly 17%. Sequenced material: CD4+ T cells from blood, cultured in vitro. The origin of the receptors is a human donor who had recovered from COVID-19.

V usage is TRBV27 and J usage is TRBJ1-6; possible D gene TRBD1, 6 bases. This CDR3 is 16 amino acids long. The germline CDR1 and CDR2 sequences are MNHEY and SMNVEV (reference sequence). Deletions cut 6 bases from V and 7 bases from J, with 19 bases between. The CDR3 reads CASRTQAVQGNSPLHF. The DNA for the CDR3 is TGTGCCAGCAGAACCCAGGCCGTACAGGGCAATTCACCCCTCCACTTT.

J is TRBJ2-3 and V is TRBV24-1; 8 bases are shared with TRBD2. Germline values: CDR1 KGHDR, CDR2 SFDVKD. The V gene end was trimmed by 0 bases and the J gene end by 4 bases; junction bases not matched to a gene: 11. This CDR3 comprises 18 residues. CDR3 protein: CATSDLRIGRAGADTQYF. The CDR3 DNA reads TGTGCCACCAGTGATTTGCGAATCGGGAGGGCTGGTGCAGATACGCAGTATTTT.

The chain is built from TRBV6-1 and TRBJ1-1; D possibly corresponds to TRBD1 (6 bases). Trimming took off 7 bases at V and 0 bases at J, with 24 bases between the two ends. Germline assignment: CDR1 MNHNS and CDR2 SASEGT. The CDR3 length is 18 residues. CDR3 bases: TGTGCCAGCACTACACTACTTCAGGGGAATAAGGTGAACACTGAAGCTTTCTTT. Amino acids: CASTTLLQGNKVNTEAFF.

This chain joins TRBV11-2 and TRBJ1-1; D unresolved. Germline V lookup: CDR1 SGHAT, CDR2 FQNNGV. This CDR3 contains 12 residues. Trimming left V 8 bases short and J 6 bases short, with 13 bases between. Here the CDR3 reads CASELGQAEAFF. CDR3 DNA sequence: TGTGCCAGCGAATTAGGGCAGGCTGAAGCTTTCTTT.

This chain uses TRBV7-2 with TRBJ2-3; 8 positions match TRBD1. The CDR3 runs 14 residues. The ends lost 4 bases at V and 0 bases at J; junction bases unmatched: 0. The V gene's germline CDR1 is SGHTA and CDR2 FQGNSA. The CDR3 sequence is CASSWTGSTDTQYF. The CDR3 region has the DNA TGTGCCAGCAGCTGGACAGGGAGCACAGATACGCAGTATTTT.